This is a list of T cell receptor beta chains from one sample in a study of T cells after yellow fever vaccination. MiXCR, applied by TCRdb to the 5' RACE reads, yields one record per CDR3 protein. The sample holds about 500,000 distinct CDR3 sequences, roughly 17% seen once. The specimen comprised PBMCs, sampled 5 to 6 days after the first yellow fever vaccination. Receptor source: a man between 18 and 35 years old who received the YFV17D yellow fever vaccine. The CDR3 runs from the conserved cysteine through the conserved F or W. The D gene is left open where the match is weak. Part of the rows lack a size; the others show once, few, many or a class for expanded clones.

abundance: NA
v_gene: TRBV20-1
d_gene: NA
j_gene: TRBJ2-2
CDR3nt: TGCAGTGCTAGCGGACTCACCGGGGAGCTGTTTTTT
CDR3aa: CSASGLTGELFF

abundance: NA
v_gene: TRBV7-9
d_gene: NA
j_gene: TRBJ1-1
CDR3nt: TGTGCCAGCAGCTTCGAGGGGAAGAGGGCTTTCTTT
CDR3aa: CASSFEGKRAFF

abundance: NA
v_gene: TRBV20-1
d_gene: TRBD2
j_gene: TRBJ2-5
CDR3nt: TGCAGTGCCCCATCAGCGGGGGTAACGGAGACCCAGTACTTC
CDR3aa: CSAPSAGVTETQYF

abundance: NA
v_gene: TRBV9
d_gene: TRBD1
j_gene: TRBJ2-2
CDR3nt: TGTGCCAGCAGCCCGACAGGGGGTCATACCGGGGAGCTGTTTTTT
CDR3aa: CASSPTGGHTGELFF

abundance: NA
v_gene: TRBV7-9
d_gene: TRBD1
j_gene: TRBJ1-3
CDR3nt: TGTGCCAGCAGCCCGACCGGGACAGGGACTGGAAACACCATATATTTT
CDR3aa: CASSPTGTGTGNTIYF

abundance: few
v_gene: TRBV25-1
d_gene: NA
j_gene: TRBJ2-3
CDR3nt: TGTGCCAGCAGATTCCGGGGATACCTGGATACGCAGTATTTT
CDR3aa: CASRFRGYLDTQYF

abundance: NA
v_gene: TRBV5-1
d_gene: NA
j_gene: TRBJ2-3
CDR3nt: TGCGCCAGCAGCTTGTCGGTGGGCCCAGATACGCAGTATTTT
CDR3aa: CASSLSVGPDTQYF

abundance: once
v_gene: TRBV27
d_gene: NA
j_gene: TRBJ1-5
CDR3nt: TGTGCCAGCAGTGGGAGGGGCAGATTCTTCCCCCAGCATTTT
CDR3aa: CASSGRGRFFPQHF

abundance: NA
v_gene: TRBV5-6
d_gene: NA
j_gene: TRBJ1-6
CDR3nt: TGTGCCAGCAGCCGAAAACAGGGCCGGAGTTCACCCCTCCACTTT
CDR3aa: CASSRKQGRSSPLHF

abundance: NA
v_gene: TRBV4-1
d_gene: TRBD2
j_gene: TRBJ2-2
CDR3nt: TGCGCCAGCAGCCATGTATCGGGGGGATACACCGGGGAGCTGTTTTTT
CDR3aa: CASSHVSGGYTGELFF

abundance: NA
v_gene: TRBV6-5
d_gene: TRBD1
j_gene: TRBJ2-7
CDR3nt: TGTGCCAGCAGTTACTACCCTAGAACTGACAGGGTTGCCTACGAGCAGTACTTC
CDR3aa: CASSYYPRTDRVAYEQYF

abundance: NA
v_gene: TRBV5-4
d_gene: TRBD1
j_gene: TRBJ2-1
CDR3nt: TGTGCCAGCAGCGAAGGTCAGGGGGCCTACTCCTACAATGAGCAGTTCTTC
CDR3aa: CASSEGQGAYSYNEQFF

abundance: NA
v_gene: TRBV20-1
d_gene: TRBD1
j_gene: TRBJ2-4
CDR3nt: TGCAGTGCTAGAGGGGACAGGGGCAACATTCAGTACTTC
CDR3aa: CSARGDRGNIQYF

abundance: NA
v_gene: TRBV7-9
d_gene: NA
j_gene: TRBJ2-1
CDR3nt: TGTGCCAGCAGCCAAAGACTAGTCTATGAGCAGTTCTTC
CDR3aa: CASSQRLVYEQFF

abundance: NA
v_gene: TRBV10-3
d_gene: NA
j_gene: TRBJ1-4
CDR3nt: TGTGCCATCAGTGGGGACCGTGAGGAAAAACTGTTTTTT
CDR3aa: CAISGDREEKLFF

abundance: NA
v_gene: TRBV20-1
d_gene: NA
j_gene: TRBJ1-1
CDR3nt: TGCAGTGCTAGGGTATTAAGTCAAGCTTTCTTT
CDR3aa: CSARVLSQAFF

abundance: NA
v_gene: TRBV12-3/TRBV12-4
d_gene: TRBD1
j_gene: TRBJ1-2
CDR3nt: TGTGCCAGCAGCCCTGGACAGGCAAGTGGCTACACCTTC
CDR3aa: CASSPGQASGYTF

abundance: NA
v_gene: TRBV7-9
d_gene: NA
j_gene: TRBJ1-6
CDR3nt: TGTGCCAGCAGCTTAGTCCCCGAGGGGTATAATTCACCCCTCCACTTT
CDR3aa: CASSLVPEGYNSPLHF

abundance: NA
v_gene: TRBV7-2
d_gene: NA
j_gene: TRBJ1-1
CDR3nt: TGTGCCAGCAGCAGCCGGCCTTCGGGTGAAGCTTTCTTT
CDR3aa: CASSSRPSGEAFF

abundance: NA
v_gene: TRBV12-3/TRBV12-4
d_gene: NA
j_gene: TRBJ2-1
CDR3nt: TGTGCCAGCAGTTTCGGGAACCCGCTCCACAATGAGCAGTTCTTC
CDR3aa: CASSFGNPLHNEQFF

abundance: NA
v_gene: TRBV5-1
d_gene: NA
j_gene: TRBJ1-5
CDR3nt: TGCGCCAGCAGCTTGGCCGGGTTCGGCCAGCCCCAGCATTTT
CDR3aa: CASSLAGFGQPQHF

abundance: few
v_gene: TRBV30
d_gene: NA
j_gene: TRBJ1-1
CDR3nt: TGTGCCTGGAGTAATCTGATTGAAGCTTTCTTT
CDR3aa: CAWSNLIEAFF

abundance: few
v_gene: TRBV6-6
d_gene: NA
j_gene: TRBJ1-2
CDR3nt: TGTGCCAGCAGTTCAGGCAATGGCTACACCTTC
CDR3aa: CASSSGNGYTF

abundance: many
v_gene: TRBV7-2
d_gene: NA
j_gene: TRBJ1-5
CDR3nt: TGTGCCAGCAGCTCGCGGTATAGCAATCAGCCCCAGCATTTT
CDR3aa: CASSSRYSNQPQHF

abundance: few
v_gene: TRBV7-3
d_gene: TRBD2
j_gene: TRBJ2-5
CDR3nt: TGTGCCAGCAGCTTAGGACTAGCTGCGTATGAGACCCAGTACTTC
CDR3aa: CASSLGLAAYETQYF

abundance: NA
v_gene: TRBV28
d_gene: NA
j_gene: TRBJ2-3
CDR3nt: TGTGCCAGCAGTCATATCCCGGGCAGGGGCACAGATACGCAGTATTTT
CDR3aa: CASSHIPGRGTDTQYF

abundance: few
v_gene: TRBV5-1
d_gene: NA
j_gene: TRBJ1-5
CDR3nt: TGCGCCAGCAGAGAAGGGGGAACTGGCAATCAGCCCCAGCATTTT
CDR3aa: CASREGGTGNQPQHF

abundance: NA
v_gene: TRBV6-1
d_gene: NA
j_gene: TRBJ1-4
CDR3nt: TGTGCCAGCCGTCGGGACCAAATGGGGGAAAAACTGTTTTTT
CDR3aa: CASRRDQMGEKLFF

abundance: few
v_gene: TRBV9
d_gene: TRBD1
j_gene: TRBJ1-1
CDR3nt: TGTGCCAGCAGCGTAGATCAGGGGGCAAGTGAAGCTTTCTTT
CDR3aa: CASSVDQGASEAFF

abundance: NA
v_gene: TRBV5-1
d_gene: TRBD1
j_gene: TRBJ1-2
CDR3nt: TGCGCCAGCAGCTCCCAGGGACAGTATGGCTACACCTTC
CDR3aa: CASSSQGQYGYTF

abundance: few
v_gene: TRBV7-6
d_gene: NA
j_gene: TRBJ1-3
CDR3nt: TGTGCCAGCAGCGCGGATTCGTTTACGGACATATATTTT
CDR3aa: CASSADSFTDIYF

abundance: NA
v_gene: TRBV3-1
d_gene: TRBD1
j_gene: TRBJ1-2
CDR3nt: TGTGCCAGCAGCCAATCGGGACAGGAACGTTGGGGCTACACCTTC
CDR3aa: CASSQSGQERWGYTF

abundance: few
v_gene: TRBV7-9
d_gene: NA
j_gene: TRBJ1-5
CDR3nt: TGTGCCAGCAGCTTTGGTGTCACAGCGATCCAGCATTTT
CDR3aa: CASSFGVTAIQHF

abundance: few
v_gene: TRBV12-3/TRBV12-4
d_gene: NA
j_gene: TRBJ2-1
CDR3nt: TGTGCCAGCAGTTTGGGTCACAGGGCCCACAATGAGCAGTTCTTC
CDR3aa: CASSLGHRAHNEQFF

abundance: NA
v_gene: TRBV15
d_gene: NA
j_gene: TRBJ2-7
CDR3nt: TGTGCCACCAGCAGAGATACGGGGAATACCTACGAGCAGTACTTC
CDR3aa: CATSRDTGNTYEQYF

abundance: NA
v_gene: TRBV2
d_gene: TRBD1
j_gene: TRBJ2-7
CDR3nt: TGTGCCGGAAAGGGACAGGAGTCCTACGAGCAGTACTTC
CDR3aa: CAGKGQESYEQYF

abundance: few
v_gene: TRBV5-6
d_gene: NA
j_gene: TRBJ1-1
CDR3nt: TGTGCCAGCAGCTTGGGCCTACAGAACACTGAAGCTTTCTTT
CDR3aa: CASSLGLQNTEAFF

abundance: NA
v_gene: TRBV3-1
d_gene: NA
j_gene: TRBJ2-3
CDR3nt: TGTGCCAGCAGCCAAAGGGCCGTGAGCGCCAGAACAGATACGCAGTATTTT
CDR3aa: CASSQRAVSARTDTQYF

abundance: many
v_gene: TRBV7-9
d_gene: TRBD2
j_gene: TRBJ2-5
CDR3nt: TGTGCCAGCAGCATCGTTTCTAGCGGCCAGGCGACCCAGTACTTC
CDR3aa: CASSIVSSGQATQYF

abundance: NA
v_gene: TRBV4-3
d_gene: TRBD1
j_gene: TRBJ2-3
CDR3nt: TGCGCCAGCAGCACCCAGACAGGGGGTGTTGGTGATACGCAGTATTTT
CDR3aa: CASSTQTGGVGDTQYF

abundance: NA
v_gene: TRBV6-5
d_gene: NA
j_gene: TRBJ1-5
CDR3nt: TGTGCCAGCAGTTACTCGAATAGGGGTCAGCCCCAGCATTTT
CDR3aa: CASSYSNRGQPQHF

abundance: few
v_gene: TRBV29-1
d_gene: NA
j_gene: TRBJ2-1
CDR3nt: TGCAGCGTTGTGTGGGTGACCTACAATGAGCAGTTCTTC
CDR3aa: CSVVWVTYNEQFF

abundance: few
v_gene: TRBV12-5
d_gene: NA
j_gene: TRBJ2-3
CDR3nt: TGTGCTAGTGGTTTCTTCCTATCGTCGAGACACGATACGCAGTATTTT
CDR3aa: CASGFFLSSRHDTQYF

abundance: few
v_gene: TRBV27
d_gene: NA
j_gene: TRBJ2-3
CDR3nt: TGTGCCAGCAGTTTAGAGGGGGGAGCGATAATTAGCACAGATACGCAGTATTTT
CDR3aa: CASSLEGGAIISTDTQYF

abundance: NA
v_gene: TRBV4-3
d_gene: TRBD2
j_gene: TRBJ2-5
CDR3nt: TGCGCCAGCAGCCTTAGAGCGGGGGTGCTCGTAGAGACCCAGTACTTC
CDR3aa: CASSLRAGVLVETQYF

abundance: NA
v_gene: TRBV7-8
d_gene: TRBD1
j_gene: TRBJ2-1
CDR3nt: TGTGCCAGCAGCAAATCGGGACAGAGTTACAATGAGCAGTTCTTC
CDR3aa: CASSKSGQSYNEQFF

abundance: few
v_gene: TRBV5-1
d_gene: NA
j_gene: TRBJ2-3
CDR3nt: TGCGCCAGCAGCTTGGGATTAGGGGCTGGAGATACGCAGTATTTT
CDR3aa: CASSLGLGAGDTQYF

abundance: NA
v_gene: TRBV5-5
d_gene: NA
j_gene: TRBJ2-7
CDR3nt: TGTGCCAGCAGCTTGGCGAGTGGGGGGACGTACGAGCAGTACTTC
CDR3aa: CASSLASGGTYEQYF

abundance: few
v_gene: TRBV19
d_gene: NA
j_gene: TRBJ2-3
CDR3nt: TGTGCCAGTAGTGCCGGACAGTACAGCACAGATACGCAGTATTTT
CDR3aa: CASSAGQYSTDTQYF

abundance: NA
v_gene: TRBV12-3/TRBV12-4
d_gene: NA
j_gene: TRBJ2-5
CDR3nt: TGTGCCAGCCGATCGGGACGGGAAGAGACCCAGTACTTC
CDR3aa: CASRSGREETQYF

abundance: NA
v_gene: TRBV5-1
d_gene: NA
j_gene: TRBJ1-1
CDR3nt: TGCGCCAGCAGCTTGGCTGGCGGTTCCGAGGGGGCTTTCTTT
CDR3aa: CASSLAGGSEGAFF

abundance: few
v_gene: TRBV20-1
d_gene: NA
j_gene: TRBJ2-3
CDR3nt: TGCAGTGCCCGGACTGGATCTAGCACAGATACGCAGTATTTT
CDR3aa: CSARTGSSTDTQYF

abundance: few
v_gene: TRBV20-1
d_gene: NA
j_gene: TRBJ2-4
CDR3nt: TGCAGTGCTAGCAATTGGGGCCTCCGATTATACTTATTAGCCAAAAACATTCAGTACTTC
CDR3aa: CSASNWGLRLYLLAKNIQYF

abundance: NA
v_gene: TRBV4-1
d_gene: TRBD1
j_gene: TRBJ2-3
CDR3nt: TGCGCCAGCAGCCAAGTCGGGACAGGGGCACCTAGCACAGATACGCAGTATTTT
CDR3aa: CASSQVGTGAPSTDTQYF

abundance: many
v_gene: TRBV5-1
d_gene: TRBD1
j_gene: TRBJ2-5
CDR3nt: TGCGCCAGCACCGTACAGGGGAAAGAGACCCAGTACTTC
CDR3aa: CASTVQGKETQYF